This T cell receptor beta chain emerged from a study of T cells in localized non-small cell lung cancer. Study outcomes and limitations: Detection in adjacent lung was observed for a median roughly 62 of the top 100 tumor clones.

Germline values: CDR1 MGHRA, CDR2 YSYEKL. CDR3 length equals 14 residues. Between the trimmed V and J ends, which lost 3 bases and 10 bases, there was a span of 18 bases. TCRdb's table, derived via immunoSEQ multiplex PCR, lists solely in-frame clones and lacks some. The sample records about 72,000 clones, 80% to 90% being singletons. Regarding this clone: Antigen unknown.

This TCR was sampled from a female donor of 60 years or more with stage I lung adenocarcinoma. The rearrangement uses TRBV4-1 and TRBJ2-5; maybe TRBD2 (5 bases). Here the sequenced sample was peripheral blood, taken before any cancer treatment. The CDR3 sequence: CASSQSDYSVDQYF. The CDR3 bases are TGCGCCAGCAGCCAGTCAGACTACTCGGTGGACCAGTACTTC.